The 18 T cell receptor beta chains listed next were all sequenced from one sample in a study of T cell repertoires in cytomegalovirus infection. Via MiXCR, TCRdb re-called the reads, giving one row per CDR3 protein. The repertoire includes 350,000 to 550,000 distinct CDR3 sequences, 31% of them detected once, and approximately 15% sits in the top ten. Sequencing was performed on PBMCs. Every receptor here comes from a human donor in good health (CMV status not recorded). Some clones in this sample may be carry-over from other donors' samples.

This rearrangement joins TRBV12-3 or TRBV12-4 to TRBJ1-2, with D uncertain. The CDR3 is made up of 11 amino acids. Trimming removed 10 bases at V and 2 bases at J, with 8 bases between. The CDR3 DNA is TGTGCCACCAGCAGAAACTATGGCTACACCTTC. Amino acids: CATSRNYGYTF.

The rearrangement links TRBV6-5 to TRBJ2-5; 11 nucleotides match TRBD2. Germline CDR1 reads MNHEY; CDR2 reads SVGAGI. Germline trimming cut 0 bases from V and 2 bases from J; bases unmatched to any gene: 2. The CDR3 consists of 16 residues. DNA of the CDR3: TGTGCCAGCAGTTACTCGAGGACTAGCGGGCAAGAGACCCAGTACTTC. Translating it yields CASSYSRTSGQETQYF.

This rearrangement joins TRBV9 to TRBJ2-4; D gene unclear. This CDR3 is 17 amino acids long. The germline V gene encodes CDR1 SGDLS and CDR2 YYNGEE. Trimming removed 0 bases from V and 7 bases from J, with 20 bases in between. The CDR3 loop is CASSVGPEMRPRNIQYF. The CDR3 DNA sequence: TGTGCCAGCAGCGTAGGTCCGGAAATGAGGCCTAGGAACATTCAGTACTTC.

V gene TRBV20-1 combines with J gene TRBJ1-1; D is unresolved. Germline CDR1 is DFQATT and CDR2 is SNEGSKA (reference sequence). Trimming removed 3 bases at V and 1 base at J, with 15 bases between. The CDR3 runs to 15 residues. CDR3 sequence: CSASPPVRGNTEAFF. The CDR3 DNA is TGCAGTGCTAGTCCCCCGGTCCGGGGGAACACTGAAGCTTTCTTT.

This clonotype has more than one count but fewer than ten. The V call is TRBV28, the J call TRBJ1-2; D possibly corresponds to TRBD1 (6 bases). The V gene's germline CDR1 is MDHEN and CDR2 SYDVKM. This CDR3 contains 15 residues. V lost 5 bases, J lost 7 bases, and 20 bases lay in between. This CDR3 reads CASSVTAPGGLGYTF. As DNA, the CDR3 is TGTGCCAGCAGTGTCACTGCTCCGGGGGGGCTTGGCTACACCTTC.

This clonotype has a count of ten or more. The chain carries TRBV7-6 and TRBJ2-1; 16 positions agree with TRBD2. Per the germline V gene, CDR1 is SGHVS and CDR2 is FNYEAQ. This CDR3 has 17 amino acids. Trimming cost V 5 bases and J 4 bases; bases outside gene matches: 5. The CDR3, as DNA: TGTGCCAGCAGCATGGGACTAGCGGGGGGGATATACAATGAGCAGTTCTTC. Protein sequence: CASSMGLAGGIYNEQFF.

In this sample, this clonotype turned up many times. V gene TRBV11-2 combines with J gene TRBJ1-2; D is ambiguous. Germline V gene lookup returns CDR1 SGHAT and CDR2 FQNNGV. V lost 5 bases, J lost 7 bases, and 17 bases lay in between. CDR3 length equals 14 residues. As DNA, the CDR3 is TGTGCCAGCAGCCGCACGACAAGTTTCCGTGGCTACACCTTC. Translated: CASSRTTSFRGYTF. The full variable domain, in which reference TRBV11-2 and TRBJ1-2 provide the parts outside the CDR3, is EAGVAQSPRYKIIEKRQSVAFWCNPISGHATLYWYQQILGQGPKLLIQFQNNGVVDDSQLPKDRFSAERLKGVDSTLKIQPAKLEDSAVYLCASSRTTSFRGYTFGSGTRLTVV.

This clonotype was seen a few times. The V call is TRBV12-3 or TRBV12-4, the J call TRBJ1-5; D gene unclear. The V end was cut by 5 bases, the J end by 3 bases, with 5 bases between. CDR3 length: 12 residues. DNA of the CDR3: TGTGCCAGCAGTGGGATCAATCAGCCCCAGCATTTT. This gives the protein CASSGINQPQHF.

Regarding this clonotype: A much larger clone differs from this one at a single base, so this may be a read error. The genes are TRBV7-2 and TRBJ1-5, with unresolved D. Germline V gene sequence: CDR1 SGHTA, CDR2 FQGNSA. Trimming pared 1 base from V and 3 bases from J, leaving 10 bases between. This CDR3 is built from 15 residues. CDR3 in amino acids: CASSLVDDINQPQHF. The CDR3 nucleotides are TGTGCCAGCAGCTTAGTCGATGATATCAATCAGCCCCAGCATTTT.

This clonotype has at least ten counts. This chain links TRBV7-2 with TRBJ1-5; weak D call: TRBD1 (6 bases). CDR3 length: 14 amino acids. The V and J ends lost 1 base and 6 bases respectively, with 10 bases between them. Germline assignment: CDR1 SGHTA and CDR2 FQGNSA. This CDR3 is CASSLDGGGQPQHF. The CDR3 coding sequence is TGTGCCAGCAGCTTAGACGGGGGCGGTCAGCCCCAGCATTTT.

The V and J genes are TRBV7-6 and TRBJ1-1; D may be TRBD1 (6 bases). The CDR3 is 14 amino acids. Trimming stripped 5 bases from V and 5 bases from J, with 15 bases between. Germline CDR1 reads SGHVS; CDR2 reads FNYEAQ. CDR3 protein: CASSQGGLETEAFF. CDR3 sequence (DNA): TGTGCCAGCAGCCAAGGGGGGCTTGAGACTGAAGCTTTCTTT.

The rearrangement links TRBV2 to TRBJ2-1; D is unclear. The CDR3 loop spans 15 amino acids. Trimming removed 4 bases at V and 1 base at J, with 11 bases between. Germline loops: CDR1 SNHLY, CDR2 FYNNEI. CDR3 coding DNA: TGTGCCAGCAGTGTACTAACGCGTTCCTACAATGAGCAGTTCTTC. Its protein is CASSVLTRSYNEQFF.

Concerning this clonotype: A read error may account for a junction end that differs from germline. J is TRBJ2-1 and V is TRBV7-7; 11 bases align to TRBD1. Germline V gives CDR1 SSHAT, CDR2 FNYEAQ (reference sequence). The CDR3 covers 15 residues. As DNA, the CDR3 is TGTGCTAGCAGCCCGTGGACAGGGGGCTACCCTGAGCAGTTCTTC. This sequence encodes CASSPWTGGYPEQFF.

The chain carries TRBV11-2 and TRBJ1-4; D remains unclear. From germline, CDR1 is SGHAT and CDR2 FQNNGV. The V end lost 0 bases, the J end lost 3 bases, and 20 bases lay between the germline ends. CDR3 size: 19 residues. In nucleotides, the CDR3 is TGTGCCAGCAGCTTAGATAATCGGCGATCGCAACTGTCTAATGAAAAACTGTTTTTT. Protein product: CASSLDNRRSQLSNEKLFF.

J is TRBJ1-1 and V is TRBV15, with D unresolved. CDR1 is LNHNV and CDR2 is YYDKDF in the germline V gene (reference sequence). The CDR3 consists of 18 residues. V lost 0 bases to trimming and J lost 0 bases, with 17 bases between them. CDR3 nucleotides: TGTGCCACCAGCAGAGATTTGATGGGTGGGAGAATGAACACTGAAGCTTTCTTT. Translation: CATSRDLMGGRMNTEAFF.

Only a few counts were recorded for this clonotype. The rearrangement links TRBV29-1 to TRBJ1-2; 7 nucleotides match TRBD1. Unmatched junction bases numbered 10, after V lost 5 bases and J lost 4 bases. The CDR3 is 14 residues long. Germline CDR1 SQVTM, CDR2 ANQGSEA. The CDR3 loop reads CSVTYRGDPYGYTF. Written as DNA, the CDR3 is TGCAGCGTTACATACAGGGGAGATCCCTATGGCTACACCTTC.

This clonotype was picked up one time. This may arise from a read error, as a much more abundant clone is one base away. The V gene is TRBV28, the J gene TRBJ1-4; maybe TRBD1 (5 bases). This CDR3 spans 16 amino acids. Germline assignment: CDR1 MDHEN and CDR2 SYDVKM. The chain's CDR3 is CPRVGEPGRVVEKLFF. The CDR3 DNA reads as TGTCCCCGGGTCGGGGAACCAGGGCGGGTAGTTGAAAAACTGTTTTTT.

Points on this clonotype: The conserved final phenylalanine or tryptophan is absent from the CDR3, which likely points to a read error. The chain combines TRBV12-3 or TRBV12-4 with TRBJ2-4, with 7 bases fitting TRBD1. The CDR3 extends over 13 amino acids. V dropped 1 base and J dropped 6; count of bases not matched to a gene: 0. This chain's CDR3 is CASSLGQGNIQYL. CDR3 sequence (DNA): TGTGCCAGCAGTTTAGGACAGGGAAACATTCAGTACTTA.